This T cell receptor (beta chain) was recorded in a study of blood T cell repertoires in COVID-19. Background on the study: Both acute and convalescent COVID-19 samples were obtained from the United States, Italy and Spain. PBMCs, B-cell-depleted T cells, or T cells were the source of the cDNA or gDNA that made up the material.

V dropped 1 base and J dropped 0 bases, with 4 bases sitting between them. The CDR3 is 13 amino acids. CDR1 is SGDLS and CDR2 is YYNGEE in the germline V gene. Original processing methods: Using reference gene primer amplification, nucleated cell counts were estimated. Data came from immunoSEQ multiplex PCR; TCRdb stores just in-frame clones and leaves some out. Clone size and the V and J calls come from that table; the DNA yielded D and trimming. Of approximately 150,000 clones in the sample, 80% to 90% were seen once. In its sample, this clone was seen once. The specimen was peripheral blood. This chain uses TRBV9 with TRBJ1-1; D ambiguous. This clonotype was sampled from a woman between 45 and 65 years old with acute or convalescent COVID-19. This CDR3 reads CASSVSLNTEAFF. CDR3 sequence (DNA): TGTGCCAGCAGCGTAAGCCTGAACACTGAAGCTTTCTTT.